These T cell receptor beta chains were read from a single sample in a study of blood T cell repertoires in COVID-19. Generated by immunoSEQ multiplex PCR, the TCRdb table keeps only in-frame clones and is missing some. The data show about 190,000 clones, around 90% seen once. The sequenced material came from peripheral blood. These TCRs come from a man between 35 and 55 years old with active or convalescent COVID-19. CDR3s include the opening cysteine and the closing phenylalanine or tryptophan. A D gene is named only where the DNA matches it firmly. Clone size appears in some rows only: once, few, many, or a class for an expanded clone.

>TRBD1|TRBJ1-4|TRBV28|.
TGTGCCAGCAGGTCGACAGGGGGCGGCACTAATGAAAAACTGTTTTTT
CASRSTGGGTNEKLFF
>TRBD2|TRBJ2-5|TRBV7-9|.
TGTGCCAGCACCTTGGGACTAGCGGGGGGTCGGGAGACCCAGTACTTC
CASTLGLAGGRETQYF
>TRBD2|TRBJ2-1|TRBV5-4|.
TGTGCCAGCAGGACTAGCGGGGGGGAATCCTACAATGAGCAGTTCTTC
CASRTSGGESYNEQFF
>.|TRBJ1-6|TRBV4-3|.
TGCGCCAGCAGCCAAGAGGGAGGGGGGGGGTATAATTCACCCCTCCACTTT
CASSQEGGGGYNSPLHF
>.|TRBJ1-1|TRBV15|.
TGTGCCACCAGCACCCTCCAGGGCAACACTGAAGCTTTCTTT
CATSTLQGNTEAFF
>TRBD1|TRBJ1-1|TRBV5-1|.
TGCGCCAGCAGCCTGACAGGGCGGAACACTGAAGCTTTCTTT
CASSLTGRNTEAFF
>TRBD2|TRBJ2-7|TRBV10-3|.
TGTGCCATCAGTGCTGAAGCGGGGGGGTCCGGGCAGTACTTC
CAISAEAGGSGQYF
>TRBD1|TRBJ1-2|TRBV3-1/TRBV3-2|.
TGTGCCAGCAGCCAAGATCGGGGGGGACAGGGGGCTTTAGGCTACACCTTC
CASSQDRGGQGALGYTF
>.|TRBJ2-3|TRBV28|.
TGTGCCAGCAGCCTCCCTGGGGGGGCTCGGGGCACAGATACGCAGTATTTT
CASSLPGGARGTDTQYF
>TRBD2|TRBJ2-2|TRBV13|.
TGTGCCAGCAGCTCTAGCGGGGGCGCGAACACCGGGGAGCTGTTTTTT
CASSSSGGANTGELFF
>.|TRBJ1-6|TRBV5-8|.
TGTGCCAGCAGTTCACCAGGGCCGCGTTCACCCCTCCACTTT
CASSSPGPRSPLHF
>TRBD2|TRBJ2-6|TRBV4-2|.
TGTGCCAGCAGCCAGGGGGGGAGAGGGGCCAACGTCCTGACTTTC
CASSQGGRGANVLTF
>TRBD2|TRBJ2-1|TRBV7-8|.
TGTGCCAGCAGCTCGATACCGGGACTAGCGGAGCAGTTCTTC
CASSSIPGLAEQFF
>.|TRBJ1-1|TRBV5-1|.
TGCGCCAGCAGCAGACAGGCCGTATTTATGAACACTGAAGCTTTCTTT
CASSRQAVFMNTEAFF
>.|TRBJ1-6|TRBV19|once
TGTGCCAGTAGTATATCAGCAGGGGAAGTGAAGTCACCCCTCCACTTT
CASSISAGEVKSPLHF
>TRBD2|TRBJ2-1|TRBV25-1|once
TGTGCCAGCAGTGAATCCCTTATAGCGGGAGAAACCTACAATGAGCAGTTCTTC
CASSESLIAGETYNEQFF
>TRBD1|TRBJ1-2|TRBV28|.
TGTGCCAGCAGTTTACCCACAGGGGCTAACTATGGCTACACCTTC
CASSLPTGANYGYTF
>.|TRBJ1-2|TRBV12-3/TRBV12-4|.
TGTGCCAGCAGTTTCGGGGAAAACTATGGCTACACCTTC
CASSFGENYGYTF
>.|TRBJ1-6|TRBV18|.
TGTGCCAGCTCACCACAGGAGAGCTCCTATAATTCACCCCTCCACTTT
CASSPQESSYNSPLHF
>.|TRBJ1-5|TRBV6-2/TRBV6-3|.
TGTGCCAGCAGTTACTGGGCACAGCCCCAGCATTTT
CASSYWAQPQHF
>.|TRBJ1-1|TRBV11-3|.
TGTGCCAGCAGCTTAAGGGGGAGGGGGGTTATGAACACTGAAGCTTTCTTT
CASSLRGRGVMNTEAFF
>TRBD1|TRBJ1-2|TRBV30|few
TGTGCCTGGGGAGGGGGCTACGGCGACTATGGCTACACCTTC
CAWGGGYGDYGYTF
>TRBD2|TRBJ2-1|TRBV9|.
TGTGCCAGCAGCGTAGGCGGGGGAGGCTACAATGAGCAGTTCTTC
CASSVGGGGYNEQFF
>TRBD1|TRBJ2-7|TRBV6-5|.
TGTGCCAGCAGTTACTCCGGGACAGGTAACTACGAGCAGTACTTC
CASSYSGTGNYEQYF
>TRBD1|TRBJ1-1|TRBV6-5|.
TGTGCCGGCCGACAGGGGGTGAACACTGAAGCTTTCTTT
CAGRQGVNTEAFF
>TRBD1|TRBJ1-3|TRBV7-2|.
TGTGCCAGCAGCTTCGGACAGGGGAACGGAAACACCATATATTTT
CASSFGQGNGNTIYF
>.|TRBJ2-3|TRBV30|.
TGTGCCGGACAAATTTCTAGCACAGATACGCAGTATTTT
CAGQISSTDTQYF
>TRBD2|TRBJ2-1|TRBV19|once
TGTGCCAGTGAATCCTTAGCGGGACGAACGCAGTTCTTC
CASESLAGRTQFF
>.|TRBJ2-2|TRBV18|.
TGTGCCAGCTCACAAGGGGCGCCCACCGGGGAGCTGTTTTTT
CASSQGAPTGELFF
>TRBD2|TRBJ2-1|TRBV5-4|.
TGTGCCAGCAGGTCGGGACTAGCAAACAATGAGCAGTTCTTC
CASRSGLANNEQFF
>.|TRBJ1-1|TRBV19|.
TGTGCCAGTACCCCAACAGGACTGAACACTGAAGCTTTCTTT
CASTPTGLNTEAFF
>.|TRBJ2-1|TRBV20-1|once
TGCAGTGCTAGCAGGGGTAATGAGCAGTTCTTC
CSASRGNEQFF
>TRBD1|TRBJ1-5|TRBV28|.
TGTGCCAGCAGTTCGAGACAGGGGAATCAGCCCCAGCATTTT
CASSSRQGNQPQHF
>TRBD2|TRBJ2-3|TRBV7-9|.
TGTGCCAGCAGCCCCCGGGAGGGGGTTACGGATACGCAGTATTTT
CASSPREGVTDTQYF
>TRBD1|TRBJ1-2|TRBV30|.
TGTGCCTGGGCCCGGCAGCCAGGGGGCGGACGTGGCTACACCTTC
CAWARQPGGGRGYTF
>.|TRBJ2-5|TRBV18|once
TGTGCCAGCTCCCTGGACAGAGAGACCCAGTACTTC
CASSLDRETQYF
>.|TRBJ1-2|TRBV6-1|.
TGTGCCAGCAGTTCGGACAGAAACTATGGCTACACCTTC
CASSSDRNYGYTF
>.|TRBJ2-5|TRBV27|.
TGTGCCAGCAGTTCCCTTAGCAGCCAAGAGACCCAGTACTTC
CASSSLSSQETQYF
>TRBD1|TRBJ2-3|TRBV20-1|.
TGCAGTGCTAGTCGGACAGGTTTAAGCACAGATACGCAGTATTTT
CSASRTGLSTDTQYF
>TRBD1|TRBJ1-5|TRBV11-2|.
TGTGCCAGCATACTCGCCTCCGGGACAGCCGAGGATCAGCCCCAGCATTTT
CASILASGTAEDQPQHF
>.|TRBJ2-7|TRBV7-3|.
TGTGCCAGCAGCCACGAACACAGTTACGAGCAGTACTTC
CASSHEHSYEQYF
>.|TRBJ1-5|TRBV6-5|.
TGTGCCAGCAGTTTCGACAGATACAATCAGCCCCAGCATTTT
CASSFDRYNQPQHF
>TRBD1|TRBJ1-1|TRBV11-1|.
TGTGCCAGCAGCCCCGGACAGGCCATGAACACTGAAGCTTTCTTT
CASSPGQAMNTEAFF
>TRBD1|TRBJ2-5|TRBV7-9|.
TGTGCCAGCCAGGGGGCGGGTGAGACCCAGTACTTC
CASQGAGETQYF
>TRBD2|TRBJ2-5|TRBV4-1|.
TGCGCCAGCAGCCAAGATAAGGGCGTCGGGACTAGCGGCATAAAAGAGACCCAGTACTTC
CASSQDKGVGTSGIKETQYF
>.|TRBJ2-5|TRBV7-3|.
TGTGCCAGCAGCTTACAGGGATCGGAGACCCAGTACTTC
CASSLQGSETQYF
>.|TRBJ2-2|TRBV7-3|.
TGTGCCAGCAGCCCCACCAGGGGATACACCGGGGAGCTGTTTTTT
CASSPTRGYTGELFF
>TRBD1|TRBJ1-5|TRBV19|.
TGTGCCAGTAGTCGTCGGGACAGGGACCGGGATCAGCCCCAGCATTTT
CASSRRDRDRDQPQHF
>TRBD1|TRBJ1-5|TRBV7-9|.
TGTGCCAGCAGCCGCGACGGGACAGCAAATCAGCCCCAGCATTTT
CASSRDGTANQPQHF
>.|TRBJ1-1|TRBV6-5|.
TGTGCCAGCAGTTATCCTGGAGCTGAAGCTTTCTTT
CASSYPGAEAFF
>.|TRBJ2-7|TRBV19|.
TGTGCCAGTAGTATACGTCCTTACTACGAGCAGTACTTC
CASSIRPYYEQYF
>TRBD2|TRBJ2-2|TRBV6-5|once
TGTGCCAGCAGTTCCCCGGGGGGCACCGGGGAGCTGTTTTTT
CASSSPGGTGELFF
>.|TRBJ2-1|TRBV11-2|.
TGTGCCAGCAGCTTACGGGTCACTGAGCAGTTCTTC
CASSLRVTEQFF